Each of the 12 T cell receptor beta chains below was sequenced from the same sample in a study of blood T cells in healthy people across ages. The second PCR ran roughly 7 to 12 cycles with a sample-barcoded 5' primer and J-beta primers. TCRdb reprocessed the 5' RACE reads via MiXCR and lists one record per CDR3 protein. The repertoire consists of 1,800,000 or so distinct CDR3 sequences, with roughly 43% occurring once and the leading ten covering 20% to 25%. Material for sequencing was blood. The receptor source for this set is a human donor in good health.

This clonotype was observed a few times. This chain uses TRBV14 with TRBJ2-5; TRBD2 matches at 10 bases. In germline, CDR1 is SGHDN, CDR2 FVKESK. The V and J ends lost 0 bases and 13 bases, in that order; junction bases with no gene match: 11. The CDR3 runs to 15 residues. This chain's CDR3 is CASSQDIGSGGRLYF. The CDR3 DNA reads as TGTGCCAGCAGCCAAGATATCGGTAGCGGGGGGCGTCTGTACTTC. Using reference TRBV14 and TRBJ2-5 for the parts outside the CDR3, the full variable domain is EAGVTQFPSHSVIEKGQTVTLRCDPISGHDNLYWYRRVMGKEIKFLLHFVKESKQDESGMPNNRFLAERTGGTYSTLKVQPAELEDSGVYFCASSQDIGSGGRLYFGPGTRLLVL.

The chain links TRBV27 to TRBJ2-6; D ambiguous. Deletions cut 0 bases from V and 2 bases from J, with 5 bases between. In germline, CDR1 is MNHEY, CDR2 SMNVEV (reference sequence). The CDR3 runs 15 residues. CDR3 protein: CASSLSTAGANVLTF. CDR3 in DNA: TGTGCCAGCAGTTTATCGACTGCTGGGGCCAACGTCCTGACTTTC.

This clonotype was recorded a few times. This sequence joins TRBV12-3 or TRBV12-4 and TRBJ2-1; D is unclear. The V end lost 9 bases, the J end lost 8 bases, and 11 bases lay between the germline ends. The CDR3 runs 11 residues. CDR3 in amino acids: CASSQYDEQFF. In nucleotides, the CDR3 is TGTGCCAGTAGTCAGTACGATGAGCAGTTCTTC.

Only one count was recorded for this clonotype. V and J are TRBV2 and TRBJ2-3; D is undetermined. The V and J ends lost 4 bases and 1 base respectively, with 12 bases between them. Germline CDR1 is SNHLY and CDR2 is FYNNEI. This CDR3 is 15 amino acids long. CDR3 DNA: TGTGCCAGCAGTGGTATGGTCCCTCGCACAGATACGCAGTATTTT. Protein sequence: CASSGMVPRTDTQYF. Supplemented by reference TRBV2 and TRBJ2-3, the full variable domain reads EPEVTQTPSHQVTQMGQEVILRCVPISNHLYFYWYRQILGQKVEFLVSFYNNEISEKSEIFDDQFSVERPDGSNFTLKIRSTKLEDSAMYFCASSGMVPRTDTQYFGPGTRLTVL.

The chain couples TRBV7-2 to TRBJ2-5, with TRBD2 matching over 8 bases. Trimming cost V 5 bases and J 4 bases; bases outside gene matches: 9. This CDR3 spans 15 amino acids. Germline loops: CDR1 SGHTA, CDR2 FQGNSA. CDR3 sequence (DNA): TGTGCCAGCAGCCGGCTCCGGGGGGGCCGAGAGACCCAGTACTTC. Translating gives CASSRLRGGRETQYF.

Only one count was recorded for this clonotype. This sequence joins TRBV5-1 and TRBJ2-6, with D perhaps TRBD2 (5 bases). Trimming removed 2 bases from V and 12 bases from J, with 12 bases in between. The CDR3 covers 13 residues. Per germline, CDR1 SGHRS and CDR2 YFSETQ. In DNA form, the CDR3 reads TGCGCCAGCAGCTTTAGCGCAAGGCGCGTCCTGACTTTC. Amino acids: CASSFSARRVLTF. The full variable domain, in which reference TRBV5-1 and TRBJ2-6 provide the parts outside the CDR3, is KAGVTQTPRYLIKTRGQQVTLSCSPISGHRSVSWYQQTPGQGLQFLFEYFSETQRNKGNFPGRFSGRQFSNSRSEMNVSTLELGDSALYLCASSFSARRVLTFGAGSRLTVL.

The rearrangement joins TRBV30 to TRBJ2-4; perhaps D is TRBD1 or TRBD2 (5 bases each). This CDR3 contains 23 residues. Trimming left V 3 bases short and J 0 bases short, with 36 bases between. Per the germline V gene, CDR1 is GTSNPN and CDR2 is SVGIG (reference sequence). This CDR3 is CAWSPLWIKGRNSWGIAKNIQYF. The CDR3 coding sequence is TGTGCCTGGAGCCCCCTGTGGATAAAGGGCAGAAATTCGTGGGGGATAGCCAAAAACATTCAGTACTTC.

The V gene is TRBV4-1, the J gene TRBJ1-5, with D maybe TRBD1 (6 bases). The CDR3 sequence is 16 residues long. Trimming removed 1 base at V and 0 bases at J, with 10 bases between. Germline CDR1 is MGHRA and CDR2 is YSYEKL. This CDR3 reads CASSQVQGYSNQPQHF. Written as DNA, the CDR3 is TGCGCCAGCAGCCAAGTACAGGGATATAGCAATCAGCCCCAGCATTTT.

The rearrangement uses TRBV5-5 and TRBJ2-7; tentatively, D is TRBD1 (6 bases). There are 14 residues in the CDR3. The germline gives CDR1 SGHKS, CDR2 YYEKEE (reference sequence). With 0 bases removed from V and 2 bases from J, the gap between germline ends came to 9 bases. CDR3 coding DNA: TGTGCCAGCAGCTTGGACAGGGTGGCCTACGAGCAGTACGTC. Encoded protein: CASSLDRVAYEQYV.

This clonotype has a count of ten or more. The CDR3 DNA is TGCGCCAGCAGCCTCACAGGACAGGGACCCTACGAGCAGTACTTC. Translation: CASSLTGQGPYEQYF. The V gene is TRBV4-3, the J gene TRBJ2-7; 8 positions agree with TRBD1. The length of the CDR3 is 15 residues. CDR1 LGHNA and CDR2 YSLEER come from the germline V gene. V shed 4 bases, J shed 2 bases, and the junction held 7 bases outside the gene matches.

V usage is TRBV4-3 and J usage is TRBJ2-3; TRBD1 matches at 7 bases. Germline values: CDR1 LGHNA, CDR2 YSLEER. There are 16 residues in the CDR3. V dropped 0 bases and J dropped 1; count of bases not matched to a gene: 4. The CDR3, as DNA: TGCGCCAGCAGCCAAGATCAGGGGGTCGGCACAGATACGCAGTATTTT. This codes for CASSQDQGVGTDTQYF.

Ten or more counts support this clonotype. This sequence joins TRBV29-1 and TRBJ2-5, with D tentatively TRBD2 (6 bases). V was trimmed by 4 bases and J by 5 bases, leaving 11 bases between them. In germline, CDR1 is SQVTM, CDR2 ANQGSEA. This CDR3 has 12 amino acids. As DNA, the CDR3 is TGCAGCGTTGTGGGTCTAGCGGAGACCCAGTACTTC. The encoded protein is CSVVGLAETQYF.